The 17 T cell receptor beta chains presented below share a single source sample, sequenced in a study of human T cells and chemical hapten exposure. TCRdb passed the RACE reads through MiXCR, listing each CDR3 protein once. Of about 41,000 distinct CDR3 sequences detected, approximately 3.3% appear once; the ten largest clones hold about 6.9%. The time point denotes: patch test 2, 6 weeks after DPC sensitization. Indicated treatment: therapeutic diphenylcyclopropenone sensitization with weekly scalp DPC. The sequenced sample was whole blood, obtained in connection with sensitization to the hapten diphenylcyclopropenone (DPC). The receptors stem from a man aged 40-50 years with alopecia areata. Some clones in this sample may be carry-over from other donors' samples.

The sample holds many counts of this clonotype. The chain couples TRBV10-3 to TRBJ2-5; D ambiguous. The V gene lost 4 bases and the J gene lost 5 bases, with 11 bases spanning the gap. Germline lookup yields CDR1 ENHRY and CDR2 SYGVKD. This CDR3 region has 13 residues. The DNA of the CDR3 is TGTGCCATCAGTGTCGATAGGTTGGAGACCCAGTACTTC. This sequence encodes CAISVDRLETQYF.

This clonotype was counted between two and nine times. The chain employs TRBV6-1 and TRBJ1-5; maybe TRBD1 (6 bases). The V and J ends lost 5 bases and 12 bases respectively, with 20 bases between them. The germline V gene has CDR1 MNHNS and CDR2 SASEGT. This CDR3 comprises 14 residues. CDR3 sequence: CASSQGGSNSLQHF. The CDR3 nucleotides are TGTGCCAGCAGTCAAGGGGGGTCAAACAGTCTCCAGCATTTT.

This clonotype was counted at least ten times. The rearrangement uses TRBV20-1 and TRBJ1-4, with a possible D match to TRBD1 (5 bases). This CDR3 is 15 amino acids long. In germline, CDR1 is DFQATT, CDR2 SNEGSKA (reference sequence). The germline V and J ends were trimmed by 4 bases and 8 bases, with 20 bases remaining between them. In DNA, the CDR3 is TGCAGTGCTACCGACTCGCGAAGGGGCAAAGAAAAACTGTTTTTT. It specifies CSATDSRRGKEKLFF.

Ten or more counts support this clonotype. The chain links TRBV28 to TRBJ2-7; 12 bases line up with TRBD1. From germline, CDR1 is MDHEN and CDR2 SYDVKM. After removal of 6 bases from V and 5 bases from J, the junction contained 8 bases not matched to a gene. The CDR3 contains 15 residues. Here the CDR3 DNA reads TGTGCCAGCAGGGGCCGGGACAGGGGGCCCCACGAGCAGTACTTC. Translating it yields CASRGRDRGPHEQYF.

This clonotype was seen repeatedly, ten times or more. The chain recombines TRBV6-6 with TRBJ1-4; 7 bases line up with TRBD1. V was pared by 5 bases and J by 8 bases, with 2 bases of the junction left unmatched. This CDR3 region has 12 residues. CDR1 is MNHNY, CDR2 SVGAGI, per germline (reference sequence). CDR3 DNA: TGTGCCAGCAGTACGACAGGGGAAAAACTGTTTTTT. Encoded protein: CASSTTGEKLFF.

This clonotype was detected many times. The chain combines TRBV29-1 with TRBJ2-1, with 8 positions matching TRBD2. The germline gives CDR1 SQVTM, CDR2 ANQGSEA. CDR3 size: 14 residues. Trimming cost V 3 bases and J 8 bases; bases outside gene matches: 9. The CDR3 here is CSVESSGPRDEQFF. DNA of the CDR3: TGCAGCGTTGAGTCTAGCGGGCCCCGAGATGAGCAGTTCTTC.

This clonotype occurred many times. This rearrangement joins TRBV6-5 to TRBJ1-5; D ambiguous. From germline, CDR1 is MNHEY and CDR2 SVGAGI. Trimming took off 4 bases at V and 6 bases at J, with 13 bases between the two ends. CDR3 size: 14 residues. The CDR3 DNA reads TGTGCCAGCAGTTTCAATTCCGGAGGTCAGCCCCAGCATTTT. This gives the protein CASSFNSGGQPQHF.

This clonotype was detected many times. The rearrangement joins TRBV7-9 to TRBJ1-1, with D possibly TRBD1 on 6 matching bases. Germline lookup yields CDR1 SEHNR and CDR2 FQNEAQ (reference sequence). The CDR3 contains 13 residues. V shed 5 bases and J shed 9 bases, with 16 bases lying between them. The CDR3 DNA reads as TGTGCCAGCAGCAAAGAGACTGGGGGGCAAGCTTTCTTT. It translates to CASSKETGGQAFF.

This clonotype was picked up many times. This chain links TRBV25-1 with TRBJ2-7, with 9 bases that match TRBD1. J was trimmed by 2 bases and V by 2 bases; bases with no gene match: 4. The germline gives CDR1 MGHDK, CDR2 SYGVNS. The length of the CDR3 is 15 residues. The CDR3 reads CASSEPGTGTYEQYF. CDR3 nucleotides: TGTGCCAGCAGTGAACCCGGGACAGGGACCTACGAGCAGTACTTC.

This clonotype showed up many times. This sequence joins TRBV28 and TRBJ1-1; 7 positions match TRBD1. Germline V gene data show CDR1 as MDHEN and CDR2 as SYDVKM. J gave up 5 bases and V 3 bases, and 3 bases lay outside the gene matches. This CDR3 has 13 amino acids. CDR3: CASSFRGQTEAFF. The DNA for the CDR3 is TGTGCCAGCAGTTTTAGGGGACAGACTGAAGCTTTCTTT.

This clonotype appeared many times. This chain joins TRBV5-5 and TRBJ1-2; a possible D gene is TRBD1 (5 bases). V was trimmed by 2 bases and J by 4 bases, leaving 21 bases between them. Per the germline V gene, CDR1 is SGHKS and CDR2 is YYEKEE (reference sequence). The CDR3 is 17 amino acids. The CDR3 region is CASSLRPWEGSSYGYTF. The CDR3 DNA follows: TGTGCCAGCAGCTTACGGCCTTGGGAGGGGAGTTCCTATGGCTACACCTTC.

This clonotype was observed many times. V usage is TRBV27 and J usage is TRBJ1-5; D unclear. Germline CDR1 and CDR2: MNHEY and SMNVEV (reference sequence). The V end lost 5 bases, the J end lost 4 bases, and 15 bases lay between the germline ends. The CDR3 runs to 15 residues. The CDR3 sequence: CASSPGGRFNQPQHF. The DNA for the CDR3 is TGTGCCAGCAGTCCCGGTGGAAGGTTTAATCAGCCCCAGCATTTT.

At least ten counts were recorded for this clonotype. DNA for the CDR3: TGTGCCAGCAGCCCGCCGGGAGAAAAACTGTTTTTT. Translation: CASSPPGEKLFF. The chain uses TRBV12-3 or TRBV12-4 and TRBJ1-4; D unclear. The CDR3 extends over 12 amino acids. The V end was cut by 6 bases, the J end by 8 bases, with 10 bases between.

J is TRBJ1-4 and V is TRBV20-1; D might be TRBD1 (5 bases). The CDR3 spans 14 residues. CDR1 DFQATT and CDR2 SNEGSKA come from the germline V gene (reference sequence). Trimming removed 6 bases from V and 8 bases from J, with 19 bases in between. CDR3 sequence (DNA): TGCAGTGCGCCTCCGGAGGGGAGAGGCGAAAAACTGTTTTTT. Amino acids: CSAPPEGRGEKLFF.

Many counts were recorded for this clonotype. The chain employs TRBV28 and TRBJ2-7; possible D gene TRBD1, 5 bases. Germline-derived CDR1 and CDR2 are MDHEN and SYDVKM. This CDR3 is built from 12 residues. V lost 4 bases and J lost 4, with 8 bases in between. CDR3: CASSSHRYEQYF. The CDR3 DNA follows: TGTGCCAGCAGTTCCCACAGGTACGAGCAGTACTTC.

This clonotype has ten or more counts. The chain combines TRBV4-2 with TRBJ2-7; either TRBD1 or TRBD2 may fit D (5 bases each). This CDR3 region has 14 residues. Germline values: CDR1 LGHNA, CDR2 YNFKEQ. The V end was cut by 0 bases, the J end by 5 bases, with 11 bases between. CDR3: CASSQDWGMDEQYF. CDR3 bases: TGTGCCAGCAGCCAAGACTGGGGGATGGACGAGCAGTACTTC.

This clonotype was seen many times. The chain recombines TRBV10-3 with TRBJ2-1, with 15 bases matching TRBD2. Germline CDR1 is ENHRY and CDR2 is SYGVKD. The CDR3 is 19 residues long. Trimming removed 6 bases from V and 2 bases from J; junction bases left unmatched: 11. CDR3 loop: CAIRPAAGLAGGTYNEQFF. The CDR3 region has the DNA TGTGCCATCAGACCCGCGGCGGGACTAGCGGGAGGAACCTACAATGAGCAGTTCTTC.